This T cell receptor (beta chain) originates from a study of beta chain features in type 1 diabetes. CDR1 is MNHNS and CDR2 is SASEGT in the germline V gene. V lost 4 bases, J lost 2 bases, and 3 bases lay in between. This CDR3 spans 12 amino acids. The investigators reverse transcribed all of the isolated RNA, so they sequenced expressed TCRB transcripts. Clones were read by immunoSEQ multiplex PCR, and TCRdb kept only the in-frame ones, dropping some. The data contain roughly 150,000 clones, 8.1% of them singletons. Source material: central memory CD4+ T cells from blood. V is TRBV6-1 and J is TRBJ1-5; no firm D call. The receptor was derived from a man aged 18 to 29 in good health. DNA for the CDR3: TGTGCCAGCAGTGCGGGCAATCAGCCCCAGCATTTT. It specifies CASSAGNQPQHF.